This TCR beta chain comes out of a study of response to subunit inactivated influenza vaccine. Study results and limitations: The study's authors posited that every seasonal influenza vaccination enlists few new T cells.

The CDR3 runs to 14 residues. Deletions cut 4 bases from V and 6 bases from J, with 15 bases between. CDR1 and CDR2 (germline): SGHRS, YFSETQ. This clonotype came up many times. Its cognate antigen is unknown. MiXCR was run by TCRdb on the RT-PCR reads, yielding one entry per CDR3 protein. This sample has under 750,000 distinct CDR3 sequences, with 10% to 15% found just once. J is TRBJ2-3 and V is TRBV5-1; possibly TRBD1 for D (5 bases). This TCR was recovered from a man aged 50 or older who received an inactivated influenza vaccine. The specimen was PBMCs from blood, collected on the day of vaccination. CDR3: CASSPGRVLDTQYF. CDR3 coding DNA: TGCGCCAGCAGCCCTGGCAGGGTCCTTGATACGCAGTATTTT.